This T cell receptor (beta chain) was found in a study of cytomegalovirus exposure and HLA in healthy donors. Across the whole study: In a previous analysis, some 120 million unique TCR beta sequences were found from 150 million to 200 million T cells. About 84% of roughly 400 genotyped donors fell in the Caucasian-associated ancestry cluster.

General study points: Most of the CMV-associated TCR beta chains (in a later analysis) appeared to be HLA-restricted.

PCR used 60 Vbeta primers and 13 Jbeta primers. Clones were sequenced by immunoSEQ multiplex PCR, and TCRdb holds only the in-frame ones, with some missing. The sample shows some 60,000 clones, more than 75% of them seen only once. V lost 0 bases and J lost 2, with 8 bases in between. The CDR3 runs 14 residues. Germline lookup yields CDR1 GTSNPN and CDR2 SVGIG (reference sequence). Turning to this clone: The antigen is unknown.

The sequencing sample was made of PBMCs. The clonotype was recovered from a young man in good health and CMV-seronegative. The V and J genes are TRBV30 and TRBJ1-5; D is ambiguous. Here the CDR3 reads CAWSVTVGNQPQHF. The CDR3 DNA reads TGTGCCTGGAGTGTAACTGTAGGCAATCAGCCCCAGCATTTT.